The present entry profiles one TCR beta chain with its context. The antigen remains undetermined. PBMCs, the starting material, were the source of sorted CD4+ and CD8+ T cells. Sequencing relied on a cDNA template that was reverse transcribed from extracted RNA. Generated by immunoSEQ multiplex PCR, the TCRdb table keeps only in-frame clones and is missing some. The sample contains approximately 99,000 clones, approximately 59% of which appear only once. The data belong to a study of CD8+ T cells in alopecia areata. The study, taken as a whole, reports: Scalp samples also contribute reads from the resident alphabeta T cells found in normal skin. Mice gave a clearer picture of TCR sharing than patients did, possibly for HLA-related reasons. Affected lesional scalp, above all in alopecia totalis/universalis, was more clonal than normal scalp.

Sequences were obtained from CD8+ T cells sorted from blood. This TCR came from a human donor in good health.

The chain's CDR3 is CATSRDIWVGTEAFF. CDR3 DNA: TGTGCCACCAGCAGAGACATTTGGGTAGGAACTGAAGCTTTCTTT. V and J are TRBV15 and TRBJ1-1; D not certain. V was trimmed by 0 bases and J by 5 bases, leaving 13 bases between them. Germline V gene sequence: CDR1 LNHNV, CDR2 YYDKDF (reference sequence). The CDR3 totals 15 residues. Drawing the rest from reference TRBV15 and TRBJ1-1, the complete variable domain is DAMVIQNPRYQVTQFGKPVTLSCSQTLNHNVMYWYQQKSSQAPKLLFHYYDKDFNNEADTPDNFQSRRPNTSFCFLDIRSPGLGDTAMYLCATSRDIWVGTEAFFGQGTRLTVV.